A selection of T cell receptor beta chains follows, all from one sample in a study of T cells after yellow fever vaccination. TCRdb called the 5' RACE reads again in MiXCR, with one record for every CDR3 protein. The sample holds 300,000 to 350,000 distinct CDR3 sequences; about 10% are singletons and the top ten take approximately 3%. Sequenced here: CD4+ T cells sorted from PBMCs, sampled 45 days after the yellow fever booster vaccination. Source of these receptors: a man younger than 30 who received the YFV17D yellow fever vaccine. Each CDR3 is given with its conserved first and last residue. The order of the fields is J gene, D gene, V gene, clone size, CDR3 DNA, CDR3 protein. The D gene is left open where the match is weak. Size is stated for part of the rows, as once, few or many counts, or as a class when the clone is expanded.

>TRBJ2-1|TRBD2|TRBV6-5|few
TGTGCCAGCAGTTACCACTTAGCGGGGGGACCCTACAATGAGCAGTTCTTC
CASSYHLAGGPYNEQFF
>TRBJ2-5|NA|TRBV6-5|few
TGTGCCAGAGGGGAACACAGGGTTTATAGTGGGGCCAAAGAGACCCAGTACTTC
CARGEHRVYSGAKETQYF
>TRBJ1-2|TRBD1|TRBV11-1|NA
TGTGCCAGCAGTAAGAGAACAGGGGACCATGGCTACACCTTC
CASSKRTGDHGYTF
>TRBJ1-1|NA|TRBV7-2|NA
TGTGCCAGCAGCTCCTACACGAACACTGAAGCTTTCTTT
CASSSYTNTEAFF
>TRBJ1-5|NA|TRBV19|NA
TGTGCCAGTATTCAGACTATGGGTAGCAATCAGCCCCAGCATTTT
CASIQTMGSNQPQHF
>TRBJ1-1|NA|TRBV20-1|NA
TGCAGTGTTCCGCCAGGGGCACCCTCTGAAGCTTTCTTT
CSVPPGAPSEAFF
>TRBJ2-3|NA|TRBV20-1|few
TGCAGTGAAAGAAGGCTCGAAGGGGATACGCAGTATTTT
CSERRLEGDTQYF
>TRBJ1-6|NA|TRBV6-2/TRBV6-3|NA
TGTGCCAGCAGTAGCAACAGTCGTGGTTCACCCCTCCACTTT
CASSSNSRGSPLHF
>TRBJ2-3|NA|TRBV29-1|few
TGCAGCGTTGAAATCGCGGCAGATACGCAGTATTTT
CSVEIAADTQYF
>TRBJ2-7|TRBD1|TRBV7-2|many
TGTGCCAGCAGCCAAGGGACAGGGTTCTACGAGCAGTACTTC
CASSQGTGFYEQYF
>TRBJ2-5|TRBD1|TRBV9|NA
TGTGCCAGCAGCGCCCGGGGGACAGGGGGCGGGGAGACCCAGTACTTC
CASSARGTGGGETQYF
>TRBJ1-1|NA|TRBV7-9|many
TGTGCCAGCAGCTTTTCGCACACTGAAGCTTTCTTT
CASSFSHTEAFF
>TRBJ2-3|NA|TRBV12-3/TRBV12-4|many
TGTGCCAGCAGTTTCCCAGGGGCCCGCACAGATACGCAGTATTTT
CASSFPGARTDTQYF
>TRBJ2-5|NA|TRBV20-1|NA
TGCAGTGCGCGCGGCCGCCAAGAGACCCAGTACTTC
CSARGRQETQYF
>TRBJ1-5|NA|TRBV7-2|many
TGTGCCAGCAGCTTATACGAGAATCAGCCCCAGCATTTT
CASSLYENQPQHF
>TRBJ1-6|TRBD1|TRBV20-1|many
TGCAGTGCGCGGCTGGTTGGGGACAGTCATTCACCCCTCCACTTT
CSARLVGDSHSPLHF
>TRBJ2-3|TRBD2|TRBV5-6|few
TGTGCCAGCAGCTTGGCCCTCGGACTAGCGGGGGGCGCGCAGTATTTT
CASSLALGLAGGAQYF
>TRBJ1-3|NA|TRBV5-1|NA
TGCGCCAGCAGTCTCAGCGGCAGCGGCTCTGGAAACACCATATATTTT
CASSLSGSGSGNTIYF
>TRBJ2-4|TRBD1|TRBV10-3|few
TGTGCCATCAGGACAGGGGGCGAATTGGACGCCAAAAACATTCAGTACTTC
CAIRTGGELDAKNIQYF
>TRBJ2-7|NA|TRBV18|few
TGTGCCAGCTCACAGCTCGACGAGCAGTACTTC
CASSQLDEQYF
>TRBJ2-5|NA|TRBV7-8|many
TGTGCCAGCAGCTTCGGCGAACAAGAGACCCAGTACTTC
CASSFGEQETQYF
>TRBJ1-1|TRBD1|TRBV18|few
TGTGCCAGCTCACTGGACAGGGCAGTTTTCATGAACACTGAAGCTTTCTTT
CASSLDRAVFMNTEAFF
>TRBJ2-3|TRBD1|TRBV6-2/TRBV6-3|NA
TGTGCCAGCACCGATCACGGGACAGGGTCGACAGATACGCAGTATTTT
CASTDHGTGSTDTQYF
>TRBJ1-1|NA|TRBV28|few
TGTGCCAGCAGTTTATCGGGGACCGGGACCGATGAAGCTTTCTTT
CASSLSGTGTDEAFF
>TRBJ2-3|NA|TRBV7-2|NA
TGTGCCAGCAGCTCCGTCGTGCGTGATACGCAGTATTTT
CASSSVVRDTQYF
>TRBJ2-7|TRBD2|TRBV6-5|many
TGTGCCAGCGGCCCACGGGGGGGGGTCTACGAGCAGTACTTC
CASGPRGGVYEQYF
>TRBJ2-3|NA|TRBV7-9|NA
TGTGCCAGCAGCAGCCGCCGGGGGGCGAGCCTCGATACGCAGTATTTT
CASSSRRGASLDTQYF
>TRBJ2-3|NA|TRBV2|many
TGTGCCAGCAGATACGCAGATACGCAGTATTTT
CASRYADTQYF
>TRBJ2-5|TRBD1|TRBV5-1|few
TGCGCCAGCAGACCCGGGACAGGGGGCGTCGAGACCCAGTACTTC
CASRPGTGGVETQYF
>TRBJ1-1|NA|TRBV2|few
TGTGCCAGCAGAAAGACTCAGAACACTGAAGCTTTCTTT
CASRKTQNTEAFF
>TRBJ2-1|NA|TRBV11-2|few
TGTGCCAGCAGCTTAGGGTACAGAAATGAGCAGTTCTTC
CASSLGYRNEQFF
>TRBJ2-7|NA|TRBV3-1|few
TGTGCCAGCAGCCACCACCCGCGAGGGTCCTACGAGCAGTACTTC
CASSHHPRGSYEQYF
>TRBJ2-1|TRBD2|TRBV2|NA
TGTGCCAGCAGTGTAGCGGGTCCCTCCTACAATGAGCAGTTCTTC
CASSVAGPSYNEQFF
>TRBJ1-1|NA|TRBV5-8|few
TGTGCCAGCAGCTTGGCCCAAGGGAGGCCCACTGAAGCTTTCTTT
CASSLAQGRPTEAFF
>TRBJ2-5|TRBD1|TRBV20-1|NA
TGCAGTGCTCCGCGGACAGGGGGCCTAGAGACCCAGTACTTC
CSAPRTGGLETQYF
>TRBJ2-7|TRBD1|TRBV18|NA
TGTGCCAGCTCACCAAAATTGCTAGGACAGGGGAGCTACGAGCAGTACTTC
CASSPKLLGQGSYEQYF
>TRBJ1-2|NA|TRBV7-2|NA
TGTGCCAGCAGCCCCCACAAACCAAGTGGCTACACCTTC
CASSPHKPSGYTF
>TRBJ2-3|TRBD2|TRBV20-1|few
TGCAGTGCTAGAGTACCGCTAGCGGGGCCTGGGACGCAGTATTTT
CSARVPLAGPGTQYF